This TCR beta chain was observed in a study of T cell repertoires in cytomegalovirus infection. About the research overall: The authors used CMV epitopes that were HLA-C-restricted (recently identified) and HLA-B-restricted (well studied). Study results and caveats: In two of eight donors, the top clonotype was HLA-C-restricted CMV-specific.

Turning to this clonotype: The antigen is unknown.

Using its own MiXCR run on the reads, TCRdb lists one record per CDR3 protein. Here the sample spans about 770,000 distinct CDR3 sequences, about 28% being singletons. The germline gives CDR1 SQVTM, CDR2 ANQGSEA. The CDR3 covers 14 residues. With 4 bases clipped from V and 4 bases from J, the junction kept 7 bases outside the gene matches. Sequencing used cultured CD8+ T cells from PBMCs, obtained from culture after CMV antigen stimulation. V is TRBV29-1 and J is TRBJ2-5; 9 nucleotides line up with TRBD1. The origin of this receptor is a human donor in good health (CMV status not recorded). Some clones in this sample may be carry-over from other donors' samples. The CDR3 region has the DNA TGCAGCGTTGTCCCCACAGGGGGCGGAGAGACCCAGTACTTC. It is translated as CSVVPTGGGETQYF.